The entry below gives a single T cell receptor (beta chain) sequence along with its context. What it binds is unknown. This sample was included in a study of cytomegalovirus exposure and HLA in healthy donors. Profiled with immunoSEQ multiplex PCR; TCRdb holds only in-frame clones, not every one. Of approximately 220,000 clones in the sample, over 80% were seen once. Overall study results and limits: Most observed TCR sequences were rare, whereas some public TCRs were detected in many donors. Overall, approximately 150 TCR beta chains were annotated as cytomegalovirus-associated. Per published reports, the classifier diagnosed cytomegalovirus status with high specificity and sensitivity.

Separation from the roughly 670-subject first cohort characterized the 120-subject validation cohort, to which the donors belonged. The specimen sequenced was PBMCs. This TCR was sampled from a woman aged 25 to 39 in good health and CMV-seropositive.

The CDR3 nucleotides read TGCGCCAGCAGCCCCGAACCGGGACTAGCGGGAAAGTGGGAGACCCAGTACTTC. It codes for CASSPEPGLAGKWETQYF. The genes are TRBV4-1 and TRBJ2-5; 13 bases agree with TRBD2. The germline gives CDR1 MGHRA, CDR2 YSYEKL. The V and J ends lost 4 bases and 5 bases, in that order; junction bases with no gene match: 13. The CDR3 extends over 18 amino acids.